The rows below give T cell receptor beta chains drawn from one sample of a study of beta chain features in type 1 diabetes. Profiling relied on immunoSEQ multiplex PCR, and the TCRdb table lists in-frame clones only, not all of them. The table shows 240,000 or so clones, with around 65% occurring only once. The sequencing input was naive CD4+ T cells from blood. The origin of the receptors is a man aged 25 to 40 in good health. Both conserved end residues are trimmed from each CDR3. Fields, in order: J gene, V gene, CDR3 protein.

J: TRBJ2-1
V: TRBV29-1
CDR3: SVLKLSYNEQF

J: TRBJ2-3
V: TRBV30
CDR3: AWRTASLREGDTQY

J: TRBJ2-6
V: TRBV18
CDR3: ASSPSGAGANVLT

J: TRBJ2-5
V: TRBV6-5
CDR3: ASSNRGFETQY

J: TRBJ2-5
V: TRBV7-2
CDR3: ATTPGHYQETQY

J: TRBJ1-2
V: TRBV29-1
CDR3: SAGSQDGYT

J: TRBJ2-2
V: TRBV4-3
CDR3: ASSQDPGKYTGELF

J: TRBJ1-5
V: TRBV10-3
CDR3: AISDVGGNQPQH

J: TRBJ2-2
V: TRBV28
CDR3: ASSSLAGAGGELF

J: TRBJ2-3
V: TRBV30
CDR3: AWSVGAPSTDTQY

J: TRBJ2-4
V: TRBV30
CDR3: AWSVLRSSHGKNIQY

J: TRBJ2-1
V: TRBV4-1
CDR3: ASSLETSGGEQF

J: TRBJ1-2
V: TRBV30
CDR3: AWSVLQGANYGYT

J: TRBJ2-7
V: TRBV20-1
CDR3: SATAAEQY

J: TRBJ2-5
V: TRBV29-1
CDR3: SASGGEETQY